A selection of T cell receptor beta chains follows, all from one sample in a study of cytomegalovirus exposure and HLA in healthy donors. Assay used: immunoSEQ multiplex PCR; TCRdb lists only in-frame clones, some missing. The repertoire holds more than 150,000 clones, with about 90% as singletons. Sequenced: PBMCs. Every receptor here comes from a girl in the first two years of life in good health and CMV-seronegative. Both conserved end residues are part of each CDR3. The D gene is left open where the match is weak. The size entry is marked missing in some rows and otherwise reads once, few, many or a size class.

V: TRBV29-1
J: TRBJ2-4
D: .
size: .
CDR3: CSDTQTGEAKNIQYF
DNA: TGCAGCGACACCCAGACGGGGGAGGCCAAAAACATTCAGTACTTC

V: TRBV6-1
J: TRBJ2-2
D: .
size: .
CDR3: CASSEISYRSISGELFF
DNA: TGTGCCAGCAGTGAAATAAGTTACCGGTCTATCTCCGGGGAGCTGTTTTTT

V: TRBV5-1
J: TRBJ1-1
D: .
size: .
CDR3: CASSLDGQTNTEAFF
DNA: TGCGCCAGCAGCTTGGACGGACAGACGAACACTGAAGCTTTCTTT

V: TRBV9
J: TRBJ2-3
D: TRBD1
size: .
CDR3: CASSVTGTDTQYF
DNA: TGTGCCAGCAGCGTGACAGGGACAGATACGCAGTATTTT

V: TRBV29-1
J: TRBJ2-1
D: TRBD2
size: .
CDR3: CSVETSSGAYNEQFF
DNA: TGCAGCGTTGAAACCTCTAGCGGGGCCTACAATGAGCAGTTCTTC

V: TRBV6-1
J: TRBJ1-3
D: TRBD1
size: once
CDR3: CASSDRMGTVDTIYF
DNA: TGTGCCAGCAGTGACCGGATGGGGACAGTCGACACCATATATTTT

V: TRBV18
J: TRBJ2-3
D: TRBD2
size: .
CDR3: CASSPLGLAATDTQYF
DNA: TGTGCCAGCTCACCGTTGGGACTAGCGGCCACAGATACGCAGTATTTT

V: TRBV5-4
J: TRBJ2-7
D: .
size: few
CDR3: CASSLDGQGYVYEQYF
DNA: TGTGCCAGCAGCTTGGATGGCCAGGGATACGTTTACGAGCAGTACTTC

V: TRBV15
J: TRBJ2-3
D: TRBD2
size: .
CDR3: CATSRSTRGRPDTQYF
DNA: TGTGCCACCAGCAGAAGCACTCGCGGGAGACCAGATACGCAGTATTTT

V: TRBV7-9
J: TRBJ2-1
D: .
size: .
CDR3: CASSPVGGLINEQFF
DNA: TGTGCCAGCAGCCCCGTGGGAGGCCTGATCAATGAGCAGTTCTTC

V: TRBV6-5
J: TRBJ2-5
D: .
size: .
CDR3: CASGQFQETQYF
DNA: TGTGCCAGCGGACAGTTCCAAGAGACCCAGTACTTC

V: TRBV7-6
J: TRBJ1-4
D: .
size: few
CDR3: CASSPRTNNEKLFF
DNA: TGTGCCAGCAGCCCCCGGACTAATAATGAAAAACTGTTTTTT

V: TRBV27
J: TRBJ2-2
D: .
size: .
CDR3: CASSLRQVNTGELFF
DNA: TGTGCCAGCAGTTTAAGGCAGGTGAACACCGGGGAGCTGTTTTTT

V: TRBV7-8
J: TRBJ2-1
D: TRBD2
size: .
CDR3: CASSPRTSGRADEQFF
DNA: TGTGCCAGCAGCCCAAGGACTAGCGGGAGGGCCGATGAGCAGTTCTTC

V: TRBV6-5
J: TRBJ1-1
D: .
size: .
CDR3: CASSGGYGGNTEAFF
DNA: TGTGCCAGCAGTGGAGGATACGGAGGGAACACTGAAGCTTTCTTT

V: TRBV4-1
J: TRBJ2-7
D: .
size: .
CDR3: CASSQGQYSYEQYF
DNA: TGCGCCAGCAGCCAAGGACAGTACAGCTACGAGCAGTACTTC

V: TRBV2
J: TRBJ1-1
D: TRBD1
size: .
CDR3: CASERQGKSTEAFF
DNA: TGTGCCAGCGAGCGACAGGGAAAGTCAACTGAAGCTTTCTTT

V: TRBV6-6
J: TRBJ1-1
D: .
size: .
CDR3: CASSYGKSEAFF
DNA: TGTGCCAGCAGTTACGGCAAGTCTGAAGCTTTCTTT

V: TRBV12-5
J: TRBJ1-2
D: .
size: .
CDR3: CASGHDLTIANYGYTF
DNA: TGTGCTAGTGGGCACGACTTAACGATAGCTAACTATGGCTACACCTTC

V: TRBV6-1
J: TRBJ2-7
D: .
size: .
CDR3: CASSGRNVGVHEQYF
DNA: TGTGCCAGCAGTGGTCGCAACGTCGGGGTCCACGAGCAGTACTTC

V: TRBV5-1
J: TRBJ2-2
D: .
size: .
CDR3: CASSLATGELFF
DNA: TGCGCCAGCAGCTTAGCTACCGGGGAGCTGTTTTTT

V: TRBV9
J: TRBJ2-3
D: TRBD2
size: .
CDR3: CASSAPFGGADTQYF
DNA: TGTGCCAGCAGCGCCCCCTTCGGGGGGGCAGATACGCAGTATTTT

V: TRBV7-9
J: TRBJ2-1
D: .
size: .
CDR3: CASSTTGLLWSEQFF
DNA: TGTGCCAGCAGCACAACAGGGCTGCTTTGGAGTGAGCAGTTCTTC

V: TRBV5-1
J: TRBJ2-1
D: .
size: .
CDR3: CASSSLSGGMHEQFF
DNA: TGCGCCAGCAGCTCCCTATCCGGGGGAATGCATGAGCAGTTCTTC

V: TRBV15
J: TRBJ1-3
D: .
size: .
CDR3: CATSRDHISGNTIYF
DNA: TGTGCCACCAGCAGAGATCACATCTCTGGAAACACCATATATTTT

V: TRBV27
J: TRBJ1-2
D: TRBD1
size: .
CDR3: CASSLLQGAGYTF
DNA: TGTGCCAGCAGTTTGCTACAGGGGGCAGGCTACACCTTC

V: TRBV15
J: TRBJ2-2
D: .
size: .
CDR3: CATSRTYGETGELFF
DNA: TGTGCCACCAGCAGAACATACGGAGAGACCGGGGAGCTGTTTTTT

V: TRBV6-1
J: TRBJ2-1
D: .
size: once
CDR3: CAATGGHRNEQFF
DNA: TGTGCCGCCACGGGCGGGCATAGGAATGAGCAGTTCTTC

V: TRBV5-3
J: TRBJ1-1
D: .
size: .
CDR3: CARSFNPQADTEAFF
DNA: TGTGCCAGAAGCTTTAATCCCCAGGCCGACACTGAAGCTTTCTTT

V: TRBV30
J: TRBJ2-1
D: .
size: .
CDR3: CAWSVLVWRDDNEQFF
DNA: TGTGCCTGGAGTGTACTGGTCTGGCGGGATGACAATGAGCAGTTCTTC

V: TRBV9
J: TRBJ2-7
D: TRBD1
size: once
CDR3: CASSVGQGIYEQYF
DNA: TGTGCCAGCAGCGTAGGACAGGGGATATACGAGCAGTACTTC

V: TRBV6-4
J: TRBJ1-1
D: TRBD1
size: .
CDR3: CASSPGTGGEFQDAFF
DNA: TGTGCCAGCAGTCCCGGGACAGGGGGCGAATTCCAGGACGCTTTCTTT

V: TRBV6-1
J: TRBJ1-3
D: .
size: once
CDR3: CASSEASPYLSGNTIYF
DNA: TGTGCCAGCAGTGAAGCGTCCCCCTATCTCTCTGGAAACACCATATATTTT

V: TRBV19
J: TRBJ2-3
D: .
size: .
CDR3: CASNRGTSTDTQYF
DNA: TGTGCCAGTAATCGGGGGACTAGCACAGATACGCAGTATTTT

V: TRBV29-1
J: TRBJ2-1
D: .
size: .
CDR3: CSVVPQGNEQFF
DNA: TGCAGCGTTGTACCCCAGGGCAATGAGCAGTTCTTC

V: TRBV7-2
J: TRBJ1-5
D: .
size: .
CDR3: CASSPGGGQPQHF
DNA: TGTGCCAGCAGCCCCGGGGGGGGTCAGCCCCAGCATTTT

V: TRBV19
J: TRBJ2-2
D: .
size: few
CDR3: CASSIAGTGELFF
DNA: TGTGCCAGTAGTATAGCCGGCACCGGGGAGCTGTTTTTT

V: TRBV5-5
J: TRBJ1-1
D: .
size: .
CDR3: CASSLGVGLDTEAFF
DNA: TGTGCCAGCAGCTTGGGAGTGGGGCTTGACACTGAAGCTTTCTTT

V: TRBV15
J: TRBJ2-2
D: TRBD2
size: .
CDR3: CATGSLAVKAGELFF
DNA: TGTGCCACGGGGTCGCTAGCGGTAAAGGCCGGGGAGCTGTTTTTT

V: TRBV19
J: TRBJ1-1
D: TRBD1
size: few
CDR3: CASSQRQGGPTEAFF
DNA: TGTGCCAGTAGTCAACGACAGGGGGGCCCCACTGAAGCTTTCTTT

V: TRBV5-1
J: TRBJ2-7
D: .
size: .
CDR3: CASSLTGFSYEQYF
DNA: TGCGCCAGCAGCTTGACAGGGTTCTCCTACGAGCAGTACTTC

V: TRBV5-1
J: TRBJ2-5
D: TRBD2
size: few
CDR3: CASSLEGEGRETQYF
DNA: TGCGCCAGCAGCTTGGAAGGGGAGGGGAGAGAGACCCAGTACTTC

V: TRBV7-9
J: TRBJ1-2
D: .
size: .
CDR3: CSSSLVGRGGPGYTF
DNA: TGTTCCAGCAGCTTAGTCGGTCGCGGGGGACCTGGCTACACCTTC